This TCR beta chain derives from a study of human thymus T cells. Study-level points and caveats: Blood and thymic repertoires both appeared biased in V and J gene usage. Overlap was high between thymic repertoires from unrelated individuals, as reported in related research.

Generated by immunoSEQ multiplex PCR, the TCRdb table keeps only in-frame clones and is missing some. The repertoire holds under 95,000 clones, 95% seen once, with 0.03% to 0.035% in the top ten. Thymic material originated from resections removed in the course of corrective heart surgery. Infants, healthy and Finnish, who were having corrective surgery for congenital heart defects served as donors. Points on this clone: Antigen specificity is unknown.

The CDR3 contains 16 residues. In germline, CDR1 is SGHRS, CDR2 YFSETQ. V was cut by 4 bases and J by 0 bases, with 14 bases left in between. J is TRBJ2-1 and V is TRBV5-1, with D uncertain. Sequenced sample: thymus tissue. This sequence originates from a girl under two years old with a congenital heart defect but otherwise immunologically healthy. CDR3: CASSHPNKSSYNEQFF. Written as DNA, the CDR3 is TGCGCCAGCAGCCACCCGAATAAGAGCTCCTACAATGAGCAGTTCTTC. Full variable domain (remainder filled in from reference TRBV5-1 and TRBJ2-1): KAGVTQTPRYLIKTRGQQVTLSCSPISGHRSVSWYQQTPGQGLQFLFEYFSETQRNKGNFPGRFSGRQFSNSRSEMNVSTLELGDSALYLCASSHPNKSSYNEQFFGPGTRLTVL.